This T cell receptor beta chain was recovered during a study of regulatory T cells in long-lasting Graves disease. TCR beta libraries were built with iRepertoire HTBI primers and Arm-PCR of CDR3 regions. TCRdb reanalysed the multiplex PCR reads using MiXCR and keeps one entry per CDR3 protein. The data hold 400,000 to 500,000 distinct CDR3 sequences, with more than 13% observed a single time. This CDR3 spans 12 amino acids. Trimming shortened V by 3 bases and J by 7 bases, and 10 bases separated the two germline ends. In germline, CDR1 is DFQATT, CDR2 SNEGSKA (reference sequence). Overall study findings and caveats: It was peripheral blood alone, not thyroid tissue, that was studied. TRBV28 was favored in persistent disease, as were TRBJ1-2 and TRBJ2-5.

The time point is: newly diagnosed GD, antithyroid drugs for less than 3 months. Extracted PBMC RNA gave rise to the TCR library. This clonotype was observed a few times. The antigen is not known. The same data also went into a second study, on T cells in Graves' hyperthyroidism and ophthalmopathy. That study reports: TCR CDR3 regions were first amplified by RT-PCR with HTBI primers. Blood shared most expanded thyroid clonotypes above 0.001.

The material was peripheral blood mononuclear cells (PBMCs), obtained at new diagnosis, from a patient treated with antithyroid drugs. The rearrangement uses TRBV20-1 and TRBJ2-1; D call uncertain. The origin of this receptor is a woman in her twenties or thirties with Graves disease. CDR3 bases: TGCAGTGCTAGTAAAAGCGTAAATGAGCAGTTCTTC. This codes for CSASKSVNEQFF.